This TCR beta chain originates from a study of human T cells and chemical hapten exposure. Overall study findings and caveats: As patch test score rose, PT1 expanded TCR counts tended to rise as well.

The CDR3 loop spans 12 amino acids. Germline lookup yields CDR1 SGHTA and CDR2 FQGNSA. Trimming pared 5 bases from V and 2 bases from J, leaving 7 bases between. The library labeled individual cDNA molecules by adding unique molecular identifiers to them. MiXCR, applied by TCRdb to the RACE reads, yields one record per CDR3 protein. The top ten clones hold over 3% of a sample with about 110,000 distinct CDR3 sequences, 9.2% of them seen once. Time point described: patch test 2, 6 weeks after DPC sensitization. Sample treatment: therapeutic diphenylcyclopropenone sensitization with weekly scalp DPC. Note on this clonotype: What it binds is unknown.

The sequence derives from a middle-aged woman with alopecia areata. Some clones in this sample may be carry-over from other donors' samples. The sample was whole blood, taken in connection with sensitization to the hapten diphenylcyclopropenone (DPC). The chain has TRBV7-2 and TRBJ2-7; D is ambiguous. Here the CDR3 reads CASSRTTYEQYF. DNA of the CDR3: TGTGCCAGCAGCCGTACTACCTACGAGCAGTACTTC.